These 32 T cell receptor beta chains originate from one sample sequenced in a study of early T cells in non-severe SARS-CoV-2 infection. Each CDR3 protein is one row after TCRdb ran MiXCR on the 5' RACE reads. The top ten hold 10% to 15% of the sample, which has approximately 77,000 distinct CDR3 sequences, roughly a sixth seen once. The sample taken for sequencing was whole blood. The receptors shown here come from an adult who was a healthcare worker with PCR-confirmed SARS-CoV-2 infection or an uninfected control (not recorded which).

V gene TRBV2 combines with J gene TRBJ2-7; D unresolved. Germline V gene lookup returns CDR1 SNHLY and CDR2 FYNNEI. Trimming cost V 7 bases and J 1 base, with 8 bases left between them. The CDR3 covers 12 residues. CDR3 region: CASIVRSYEQYF. The CDR3 region has the DNA TGTGCCAGCATAGTCCGATCCTACGAGCAGTACTTC.

V usage is TRBV7-2 and J usage is TRBJ2-7, with D hard to call. This CDR3 comprises 17 residues. With 2 bases removed from V and 2 bases from J, the gap between germline ends came to 19 bases. Germline V lookup: CDR1 SGHTA, CDR2 FQGNSA. For the CDR3, the DNA is TGTGCCAGCAGCTTAAGACCAGGTCATGCAATCACCTACGAGCAGTACTTC. Translation: CASSLRPGHAITYEQYF.

This clonotype was recorded a few times. This chain links TRBV6-2 or TRBV6-3 with TRBJ2-5; D ambiguous. The CDR3 spans 12 residues. Trimming removed 3 bases from V and 3 bases from J, with 5 bases in between. The germline CDR1 and CDR2 sequences are MNHEY and SVGEGT. Written as DNA, the CDR3 is TGTGCCAGCAGTTATTCGAAAGAGACCCAGTACTTC. Translating gives CASSYSKETQYF.

The chain recombines TRBV6-5 with TRBJ2-1; unclear D gene. Germline CDR1 MNHEY, CDR2 SVGAGI. The CDR3 has 15 amino acids. Between the trimmed V and J ends, which lost 6 bases and 2 bases, there was a span of 14 bases. CDR3 region: CASSYSPTTYNEQFF. DNA of the CDR3: TGTGCCAGCAGCTACAGTCCTACAACCTACAATGAGCAGTTCTTC.

This chain connects TRBV13 to TRBJ1-1; possible D gene TRBD1, 5 bases. Germline values: CDR1 PRHDT, CDR2 FYEKMQ (reference sequence). V was clipped by 2 bases and J by 4 bases, with 14 bases between them. This CDR3 is 15 amino acids long. The CDR3 loop reads CASSLSGQGGTEAFF. CDR3 coding DNA: TGTGCCAGCAGCTTATCGGGGCAGGGAGGCACTGAAGCTTTCTTT.

This clonotype was detected only once. The chain is built from TRBV5-1 and TRBJ2-2; D gene uncertain. Germline CDR1 is SGHRS and CDR2 is YFSETQ. The CDR3 runs to 13 residues. The V end lost 4 bases, the J end lost 3 bases, and 7 bases lay between the germline ends. The CDR3 DNA sequence: TGCGCCAGCAGCCTGCAGGACACCGGGGAGCTGTTTTTT. Its protein product is CASSLQDTGELFF.

The J gene is TRBJ2-5, the V gene TRBV21-1; no DNA check was done on the table's D call, TRBD1. TRBV21-1 is marked as a pseudogene. CDR3 length: 16 residues. CDR3 DNA: TGTGCCAGCAGCAAAGAGAAACAGGGCGGCCAAGAGACCCAGTACTTC. This encodes CASSKEKQGGQETQYF.

This clonotype was counted a few times. This chain connects TRBV6-2 or TRBV6-3 to TRBJ2-1; D uncertain. Deletions cut 0 bases from V and 7 bases from J, with 7 bases between. Per the germline V gene, CDR1 is MNHEY and CDR2 is SVGEGT. The CDR3 is made up of 13 amino acids. The CDR3 region is CASSYSPSNEQFF. The CDR3 DNA reads as TGTGCCAGCAGTTACTCCCCCAGTAATGAGCAGTTCTTC.

The chain carries TRBV6-5 and TRBJ1-3; TRBD1 is a possible D gene (5 bases). CDR3 size: 15 residues. V was pared by 2 bases and J by 4 bases, with 12 bases between. Germline lookup yields CDR1 MNHEY and CDR2 SVGAGI. CDR3 sequence (DNA): TGTGCCAGCAGTTACGTTTCGGGACGGGGAAACACCATATATTTT. The encoded protein is CASSYVSGRGNTIYF.

This clonotype was recorded a few times. The rearrangement links TRBV18 to TRBJ2-1; D is unclear. Per germline, CDR1 KGHSH and CDR2 LQKENI. The CDR3 totals 18 residues. Trimming took 4 bases from V and 1 from J, leaving 20 bases between them. Here the CDR3 reads CASSLNMGSLGSYNEQFF. The CDR3 nucleotides read TGTGCCAGCTCACTTAATATGGGATCCCTTGGGTCCTACAATGAGCAGTTCTTC.

A few counts support this clonotype. This rearrangement joins TRBV18 to TRBJ2-1; no clear D gene. Trimming removed 5 bases at V and 0 bases at J, with 11 bases between. Germline V CDR1 and CDR2: KGHSH, LQKENI. The CDR3 length is 15 residues. The CDR3 sequence is CASSSDARSYNEQFF. The CDR3 DNA follows: TGTGCCAGCTCATCGGACGCGCGCTCCTACAATGAGCAGTTCTTC.

This clonotype appeared a few times. V gene TRBV20-1 combines with J gene TRBJ1-2, with D tentatively TRBD1 (6 bases). The CDR3 is 11 amino acids. V lost 2 bases, J lost 8 bases, and 9 bases lay in between. Germline loops: CDR1 DFQATT, CDR2 SNEGSKA (reference sequence). CDR3 sequence: CSARYRDGYTF. For the CDR3, the DNA is TGCAGTGCTAGATACAGGGACGGCTACACCTTC.

There are many counts of this clonotype. The chain couples TRBV19 to TRBJ2-7; D perhaps matches TRBD2 (5 bases). This CDR3 is 13 amino acids long. Germline CDR1 LNHDA, CDR2 SQIVND (reference sequence). Trimming took 7 bases from V and 5 from J, leaving 15 bases between them. CDR3 sequence reads: CASNEGLFHEQYF. The CDR3 DNA sequence: TGTGCCAGTAACGAGGGATTATTCCACGAGCAGTACTTC.

This clonotype showed up just a few times. The V gene is TRBV7-6, the J gene TRBJ2-1; D perhaps matches TRBD2 (5 bases). V was cut by 1 base and J by 7 bases, with 20 bases left in between. CDR1 and CDR2 (germline): SGHVS, FNYEAQ. The length of the CDR3 is 17 residues. CDR3 sequence reads: CASSLGQAVPRMNEQFF. CDR3 nucleotide sequence: TGTGCCAGCAGCTTAGGACAAGCGGTTCCCAGGATGAATGAGCAGTTCTTC.

This clonotype was counted between two and nine times. The chain employs TRBV3-1 and TRBJ1-1, with D perhaps TRBD1 (6 bases). The CDR3 contains 14 residues. V was cut by 3 bases and J by 2 bases, with 10 bases left in between. CDR1 and CDR2 from the germline V gene are LGHDT and YNNKEL (reference sequence). Here the CDR3 reads CASSQIGGNTEAFF. In nucleotides, the CDR3 is TGTGCCAGCAGCCAGATAGGGGGAAACACTGAAGCTTTCTTT. The full variable domain, its missing parts supplied by reference TRBV3-1 and TRBJ1-1, is DTAVSQTPKYLVTQMGNDKSIKCEQNLGHDTMYWYKQDSKKFLKIMFSYNNKELIINETVPNRFSPKSPDKAHLNLHINSLELGDSAVYFCASSQIGGNTEAFFGQGTRLTVV.

This clonotype occurred a few times. The V and J genes are TRBV6-5 and TRBJ2-1; no clear D gene. The germline gives CDR1 MNHEY, CDR2 SVGAGI. This CDR3 has 13 amino acids. V was shortened by 6 bases and J by 6 bases, with 12 bases between the two germline ends. The CDR3 DNA is TGTGCCAGCAGGTCCTCTAGGTCCAATGAGCAGTTCTTC. This translates into CASRSSRSNEQFF.

In this sample, this clonotype turned up many times. V gene TRBV29-1 combines with J gene TRBJ1-1; D is perhaps TRBD1 (6 bases). Germline lookup yields CDR1 SQVTM and CDR2 ANQGSEA. The CDR3 is 13 residues long. V gave up 5 bases and J gave up 3 bases, with 13 bases separating them. For the CDR3, the DNA is TGCAGCGTTATCAGGGGAGGGGACACTGAAGCTTTCTTT. It yields the protein CSVIRGGDTEAFF.

This chain joins TRBV7-3 and TRBJ2-4, with 7 nucleotides matching TRBD1. Germline lookup yields CDR1 SGHTA and CDR2 FQGTGA. The CDR3 consists of 15 residues. The ends lost 5 bases at V and 4 bases at J; junction bases unmatched: 8. The CDR3 protein is CASSRNRGGKNIQYF. Here the CDR3 DNA reads TGTGCCAGCAGCCGCAACAGGGGTGGAAAAAACATTCAGTACTTC.

The J gene is TRBJ1-2, the V gene TRBV29-1; D ambiguous. V was cut by 0 bases and J by 4 bases, with 9 bases left in between. CDR3 size: 13 residues. The germline V gene encodes CDR1 SQVTM and CDR2 ANQGSEA. The CDR3 region is CSVEESNGYGYTF. The CDR3 region has the DNA TGCAGCGTTGAAGAGTCCAACGGCTATGGCTACACCTTC.

This chain's CDR3 is CATSDLNTEAFF. The CDR3 DNA sequence: TGTGCCACCAGTGACTTAAACACTGAAGCTTTCTTT. The chain joins TRBV24-1 to TRBJ1-1; no firm D call. Germline V gene lookup returns CDR1 KGHDR and CDR2 SFDVKD. This CDR3 contains 12 residues. V was trimmed by 4 bases and J by 2 bases, leaving 4 bases between them.

The chain couples TRBV3-1 to TRBJ2-7; TRBD1 agrees at 7 bases. There are 14 residues in the CDR3. V lost 3 bases and J lost 3; bases outside the gene matches: 5. Per germline, CDR1 LGHDT and CDR2 YNNKEL (reference sequence). The CDR3 loop reads CASSQGQIHYEQYF. The CDR3 bases are TGTGCCAGCAGCCAGGGACAGATCCACTACGAGCAGTACTTC.

This chain joins TRBV5-6 and TRBJ1-4; D might be TRBD1 (5 bases). V lost 3 bases, J lost 8 bases, and 17 bases lay in between. The germline gives CDR1 SGHDT, CDR2 YYEEEE. The CDR3 sequence is 15 residues long. This CDR3 is CASSWGAARDEKLFF. The CDR3 coding sequence is TGTGCCAGCAGCTGGGGAGCGGCCAGGGACGAAAAACTGTTTTTT.

A few counts support this clonotype. In nucleotides, the CDR3 is TGTGCCAGCAGCCGGGGACTAGCGGAAGAGACCCAGTACTTC. This sequence encodes CASSRGLAEETQYF. The chain couples TRBV11-2 to TRBJ2-5, with 11 bases matching TRBD2. With V trimmed by 5 bases and J by 3 bases, 2 bases remained unmatched. Germline V gives CDR1 SGHAT, CDR2 FQNNGV. The CDR3 loop spans 14 amino acids.

This clonotype has a single count. The chain is built from TRBV30 and TRBJ1-6; 7 positions agree with TRBD1. Germline CDR1 GTSNPN, CDR2 SVGIG (reference sequence). V gave up 1 base and J gave up 7 bases; unmatched junction bases: 1. The CDR3 runs to 13 residues. DNA for the CDR3: TGTGCCTGGAGTGGGGGACAGAATTCACCCCTCCACTTT. Its protein is CAWSGGQNSPLHF.

The V call is TRBV7-2, the J call TRBJ2-1; D uncertain. The CDR3 spans 15 residues. The V gene lost 4 bases and the J gene lost 0 bases, with 10 bases spanning the gap. Germline assignment: CDR1 SGHTA and CDR2 FQGNSA. The CDR3 loop reads CASSSDSSSYNEQFF. DNA of the CDR3: TGTGCCAGCAGCTCAGACTCGAGCTCCTACAATGAGCAGTTCTTC.

J is TRBJ2-4 and V is TRBV19; 10 nucleotides line up with TRBD1. CDR3 length: 20 amino acids. The V and J ends lost 5 bases and 4 bases, in that order; junction bases with no gene match: 20. CDR1 is LNHDA and CDR2 is SQIVND in the germline V gene (reference sequence). The CDR3 DNA reads as TGTGCCAGTAGTGTGGGACAGGGGAATCCCGGTTGGGCCTCTAAAAACATTCAGTACTTC. Translating gives CASSVGQGNPGWASKNIQYF.

This clonotype was observed at least ten times. V and J are TRBV13 and TRBJ2-5; D possibly matches TRBD1 or TRBD2 (5 bases each). CDR3 length equals 17 residues. Germline V lookup: CDR1 PRHDT, CDR2 FYEKMQ (reference sequence). V gave up 0 bases and J gave up 5 bases, with 19 bases separating them. The CDR3 spells CASSLGLKGPSGETQYF. The CDR3 DNA reads TGTGCCAGCAGCTTAGGATTAAAGGGGCCCTCGGGGGAGACCCAGTACTTC.

This clonotype was seen a handful of times. V and J are TRBV29-1 and TRBJ2-3; tentatively, D is TRBD1 or TRBD2 (6 bases each). The germline V and J ends were trimmed by 6 bases and 5 bases, with 21 bases remaining between them. CDR1 SQVTM and CDR2 ANQGSEA come from the germline V gene. The CDR3 loop spans 15 amino acids. The CDR3 DNA sequence: TGCAGCGTCCTGACCCGGGGGCATGGAGGAGATACGCAGTATTTT. As protein: CSVLTRGHGGDTQYF.

The gene calls are TRBV11-2 and TRBJ2-5; TRBD1 matches 7 bases. With 0 bases clipped from V and 2 bases from J, the junction kept 3 bases outside the gene matches. The CDR3 consists of 15 residues. CDR1 is SGHAT and CDR2 is FQNNGV in the germline V gene. CDR3: CASSLEPGGQETQYF. The DNA of the CDR3 is TGTGCCAGCAGCTTAGAGCCAGGGGGTCAAGAGACCCAGTACTTC.

This clonotype was detected ten times or more. The chain links TRBV28 to TRBJ2-3; TRBD2 agrees at 8 bases. J lost 3 bases, V lost 7 bases, and 6 bases had no gene match. The germline V gene encodes CDR1 MDHEN and CDR2 SYDVKM. CDR3 length: 14 residues. In nucleotides, the CDR3 is TGTGCCAGCAACGAGCGGGGGCCTACAGATACGCAGTATTTT. Its protein is CASNERGPTDTQYF.

This clonotype has just a few counts. The rearrangement uses TRBV6-2 or TRBV6-3 and TRBJ2-1, with TRBD1 as a possible D gene (6 bases). The V gene lost 6 bases and the J gene lost 0 bases, with 12 bases spanning the gap. The CDR3 sequence is 15 residues long. CDR1 MNHEY and CDR2 SVGEGT come from the germline V gene. This CDR3 is CASSFRQDSYNEQFF. CDR3 coding DNA: TGTGCCAGCAGCTTTAGACAGGACTCCTACAATGAGCAGTTCTTC.

This clonotype has a count of ten or more. The J gene is TRBJ2-1, the V gene TRBV29-1; a weak D match, TRBD2 (6 bases). Trimming cost V 2 bases and J 12 bases, with 8 bases left between them. Germline V gives CDR1 SQVTM, CDR2 ANQGSEA. The CDR3 spans 10 residues. The chain's CDR3 is CSVEKAGQFF. The CDR3 DNA reads TGCAGCGTTGAAAAAGCGGGGCAGTTCTTC.